This T cell receptor (beta chain) was documented in a study of blood T cells in healthy people across ages (dated by TCRdb to the mid-2010s). Study-level background: In model experiments, template switching captured about one uniquely barcoded TCR beta cDNA molecule for every two T cells. Using deep sequencing normalized with unique cDNA molecular identifiers, the study measured how TCR beta repertoire diversity changes with age. Donors were grouped into four age groups: young (average approximately 16 years), middle-aged (around 39), aged (around 56) and long-lived (around 80). To avoid experimental bias, donors of different ages were randomly spread across the sequencing lanes. The study analyzed two additional independent replicas of 1 million unique cDNA reads from the same blood draw for two donors, one aged 18 to 30 and one aged 80 or older. The investigation overall reported the following: Bulk unsorted PBMC profiling prevented conclusive comparison of naive and antigen-experienced compartments. Total diversity estimates from one million sequenced T cells were considered lower bounds and underestimates. Because donor CMV infection status was unknown, age-related changes in expanded clonotypes were potentially confounded. As age increased, observed TCR beta diversity per million T cells dropped in a roughly linear way, and a significant reduction was already evident by age about 36. The long-lived group showed more naive CD4+ T cells, fewer expanded clones and increased TCR diversity than the aged group, suggesting age selection. A strong correlation was found between observed TCR beta diversity and the percentage of naive T cells measured by flow cytometry.

The library was obtained by 5' RACE. The sequencer listed for this sample is Illumina HiSeq 2500. A second roughly 7 to 11 cycle PCR used a sample-barcoded 5' primer and a J-beta primer mix. A unique molecular identifier was introduced onto each TCR beta cDNA molecule by a template-switch 5' adaptor carrying 12 random nucleotides. At least 3 million CDR3-containing paired-end reads were obtained from each sample. First-strand cDNA synthesis was performed from all RNA using the Mint cDNA synthesis kit, with priming by a TRBC-specific oligonucleotide. Following uracil-DNA glycosylase treatment, all cDNA underwent a first 18-cycle PCR with the universal primers M1SS and BC2_uni_R. Concerning the study's data processing: Normalization of each sample was performed by random selection of 1 million high-quality reads, each carrying a distinct molecular identifier. Reads with shared molecular identifiers were discarded instead of being binned into consensus sequences. CDR3 identification, clonotype clustering and error correction used MiTCR with a Q25 quality threshold and the strictest error-elimination algorithm. A nonparametric unseen species model using Euler transformation provided a lower-bound estimate of total TCR beta diversity. In-frame beta chains were kept once TCRdb had trimmed the public reads at Q25 with fastp and called clones with MiXCR. One record per CDR3 amino acid sequence lists the most common genes and DNA. The authors' filters were not applied to this entry. Counted in this sample were roughly 2 million distinct CDR3 sequences; about 50% of them appeared once. The leading ten clones occupy about 2.1% of the sample.

In the case of this clonotype: It has no known antigen specificity. Base qualities are not provided; no much larger clone lies one nucleotide away.

The donors were some 39 Caucasian individuals from Russia, aged roughly 6 to 90 years, who were systemically healthy. Each donor gave 8 to 10 milliliters of peripheral blood, drawn into EDTA-treated Vacutainer tubes. Ficoll-Paque density-gradient centrifugation was used to isolate PBMCs, with at least 7 million per sample. Trizol reagent was used to extract total RNA from the PBMCs, yielding at least 5.5 micrograms per sample. For every donor, flow cytometry on a PBMC aliquot measured the percentage of naive CD45RAhigh/CD27high T cells. Sample: blood. The sequence came from a woman in her thirties or forties in good health.

The nucleotides are TGTGCCAGCAGCCAAGGAGCGCGGACTTACGAGCAGTACTTC. The encoded protein is CASSQGARTYEQYF. The chain was built from TRBV4-2 and TRBJ2-4; a tentative D call is TRBD2 (5 bases match). The J call may be wrong; the DNA end is better matched by TRBJ2-7. From the germline V gene, CDR1 is LGHNA and CDR2 is YNFKEQ. The CDR3 holds 14 amino acids from the cysteine to the phenylalanine. Here the CDR3 DNA is all that survives: 42 bases in frame from base 1.